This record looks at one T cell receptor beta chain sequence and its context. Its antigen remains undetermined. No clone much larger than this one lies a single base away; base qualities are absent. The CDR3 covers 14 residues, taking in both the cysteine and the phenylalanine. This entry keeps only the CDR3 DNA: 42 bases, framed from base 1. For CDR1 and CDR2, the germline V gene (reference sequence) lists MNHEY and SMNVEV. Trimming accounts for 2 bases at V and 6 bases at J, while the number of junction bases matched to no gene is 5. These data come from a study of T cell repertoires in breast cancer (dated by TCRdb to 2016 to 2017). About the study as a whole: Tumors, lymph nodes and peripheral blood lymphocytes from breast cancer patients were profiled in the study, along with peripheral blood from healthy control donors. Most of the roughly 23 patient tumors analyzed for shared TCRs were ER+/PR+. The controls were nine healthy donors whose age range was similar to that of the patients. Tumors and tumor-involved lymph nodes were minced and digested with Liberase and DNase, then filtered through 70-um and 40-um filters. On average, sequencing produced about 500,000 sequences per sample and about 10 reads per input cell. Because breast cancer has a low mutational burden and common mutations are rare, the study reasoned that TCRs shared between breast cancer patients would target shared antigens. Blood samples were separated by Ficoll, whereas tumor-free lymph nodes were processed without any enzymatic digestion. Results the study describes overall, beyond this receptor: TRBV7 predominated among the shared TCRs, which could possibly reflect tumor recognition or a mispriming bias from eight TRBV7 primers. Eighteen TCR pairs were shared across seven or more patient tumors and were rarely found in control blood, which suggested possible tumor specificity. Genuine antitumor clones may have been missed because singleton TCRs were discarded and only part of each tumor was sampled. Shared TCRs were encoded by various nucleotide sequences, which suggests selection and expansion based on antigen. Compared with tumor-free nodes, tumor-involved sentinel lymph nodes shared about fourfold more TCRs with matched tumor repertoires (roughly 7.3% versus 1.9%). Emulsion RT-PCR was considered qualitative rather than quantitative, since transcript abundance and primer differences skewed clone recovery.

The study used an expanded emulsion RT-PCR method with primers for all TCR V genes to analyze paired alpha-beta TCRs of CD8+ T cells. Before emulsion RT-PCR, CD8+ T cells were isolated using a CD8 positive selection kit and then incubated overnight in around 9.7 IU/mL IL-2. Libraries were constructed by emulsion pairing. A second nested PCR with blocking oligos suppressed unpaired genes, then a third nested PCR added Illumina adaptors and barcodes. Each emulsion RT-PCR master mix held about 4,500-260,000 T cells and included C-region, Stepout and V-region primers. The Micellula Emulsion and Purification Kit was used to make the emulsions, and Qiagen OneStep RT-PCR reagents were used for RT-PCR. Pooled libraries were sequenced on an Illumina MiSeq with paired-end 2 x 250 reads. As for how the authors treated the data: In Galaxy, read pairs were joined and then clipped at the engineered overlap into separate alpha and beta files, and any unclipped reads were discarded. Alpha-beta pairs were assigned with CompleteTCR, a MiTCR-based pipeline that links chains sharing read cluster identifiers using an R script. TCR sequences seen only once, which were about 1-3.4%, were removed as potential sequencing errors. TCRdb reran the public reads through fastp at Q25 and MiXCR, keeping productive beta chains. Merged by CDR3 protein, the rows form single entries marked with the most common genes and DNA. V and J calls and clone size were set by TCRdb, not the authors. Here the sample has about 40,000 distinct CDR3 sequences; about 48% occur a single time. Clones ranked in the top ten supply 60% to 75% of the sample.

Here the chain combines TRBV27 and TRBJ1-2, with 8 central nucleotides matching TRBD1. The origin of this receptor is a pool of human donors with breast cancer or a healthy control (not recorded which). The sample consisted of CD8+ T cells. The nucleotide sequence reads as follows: TGTGCCAGCAGTTTAGCAGGGGGCATCAATGGCTACACCTTC. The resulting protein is CASSLAGGINGYTF.